What follows are 28 T cell receptor beta chains derived from one specimen sequenced in a study of a mutant IDH1 vaccine in newly diagnosed glioma. The protocol was immunoSEQ multiplex PCR, while the TCRdb copy is restricted to in-frame clones and leaves out a portion. The sample yields around 65,000 clones, 75% to 85% seen once. No cognate antigen is known for these TCRs. Noted time point: week 11, during vaccination. With topical imiquimod, each dose of the vaccine consisted of 300 ug of mutant IDH1 20-mer peptide. The input for sequencing was PBMCs, taken from a glioma patient whose treatment included an IDH1 peptide vaccine. The receptor source for this set is a man aged 50-60 years with glioma.

The V call is TRBV29-1, the J call TRBJ1-2; D is perhaps TRBD1 (5 bases). Trimming removed 0 bases at V and 8 bases at J, with 10 bases between. Germline V gene data show CDR1 as SQVTM and CDR2 as ANQGSEA. The CDR3 has 12 residues. The CDR3 is CSVEDQGVGYTF. CDR3 bases: TGCAGCGTTGAAGATCAGGGAGTCGGCTACACCTTC.

The rearrangement joins TRBV27 to TRBJ1-2; no clear D. Deletions cut 0 bases from V and 1 base from J, with 6 bases between. CDR1 is MNHEY, CDR2 SMNVEV, per germline (reference sequence). The CDR3 is 14 residues long. CDR3: CASSLSTLNYGYTF. CDR3 sequence (DNA): TGTGCCAGCAGTTTATCTACACTTAACTATGGCTACACCTTC.

The rearrangement joins TRBV7-2 to TRBJ1-2; TRBD1 is a possible D gene (6 bases). The CDR3 contains 15 residues. Germline V gives CDR1 SGHTA, CDR2 FQGNSA. V was shortened by 1 base and J by 1 base, with 10 bases between the two germline ends. The CDR3 here is CASSLGGLLNYGYTF. The DNA for the CDR3 is TGTGCCAGCAGCTTAGGGGGGCTTCTTAACTATGGCTACACCTTC. Combining the CDR3 with reference TRBV7-2 and TRBJ1-2 gives the whole variable domain GAGVSQSPSNKVTEKGKDVELRCDPISGHTALYWYRQSLGQGLEFLIYFQGNSAPDKSGLPSDRFSAERTGGSVSTLTIQRTQQEDSAVYLCASSLGGLLNYGYTFGSGTRLTVV.

This chain connects TRBV11-3 to TRBJ1-1; no clear D gene. Germline lookup yields CDR1 SGHNT and CDR2 YENEEA. V lost 5 bases and J lost 4, with 11 bases in between. This CDR3 has 13 residues. The CDR3 DNA reads TGTGCCAGCAGCGATGGTTGGAGCACTGAAGCTTTCTTT. Encoded protein: CASSDGWSTEAFF.

The rearrangement joins TRBV27 to TRBJ2-1, with D possibly TRBD1 on 6 matching bases. There are 13 residues in the CDR3. Germline CDR1 reads MNHEY; CDR2 reads SMNVEV (reference sequence). The V end was cut by 8 bases, the J end by 12 bases, with 20 bases between. CDR3 DNA sequence: TGTGCCAGCCGCCCAAACAACCTACAGGGGCAGTTCTTC. This sequence encodes CASRPNNLQGQFF.

This clone was seen only once. The rearrangement uses TRBV5-4 and TRBJ1-4; 9 bases match TRBD1. This CDR3 comprises 15 residues. With 4 bases clipped from V and 5 bases from J, the junction kept 6 bases outside the gene matches. Germline loops: CDR1 SGHNT, CDR2 YYREEE (reference sequence). The CDR3 DNA reads TGTGCCAGCAGCCAAACGACAGGGGGAAATGAAAAACTGTTTTTT. This codes for CASSQTTGGNEKLFF.

To note about this clone: Other DNA sequences in the sample encode the same CDR3. The chain couples TRBV5-6 to TRBJ1-1; a possible D gene is TRBD1 (6 bases). The CDR3 spans 14 residues. CDR1 is SGHDT, CDR2 YYEEEE, per germline. V lost 3 bases to trimming and J lost 4 bases, with 13 bases between them. The CDR3 spells CASSYRVRGTEAFF. CDR3 DNA sequence: TGTGCCAGCAGCTACAGGGTTAGGGGCACTGAAGCTTTCTTT.

This chain links TRBV6-5 with TRBJ1-1; D is ambiguous. The CDR3 extends over 16 amino acids. Germline CDR1 is MNHEY and CDR2 is SVGAGI. V lost 0 bases to trimming and J lost 2 bases, with 13 bases between them. CDR3 in DNA: TGTGCCAGCAGTTACTCGCCCATAAGAGGTAACACTGAAGCTTTCTTT. It translates to CASSYSPIRGNTEAFF.

The genes are TRBV7-6 and TRBJ2-2, with D uncertain. Per the germline V gene, CDR1 is SGHVS and CDR2 is FNYEAQ. V was cut by 1 base and J by 6 bases, with 3 bases left in between. The CDR3 extends over 12 amino acids. The CDR3 bases are TGTGCCAGCAGCTTAGGCGCCGGGGAGCTGTTTTTT. Translating gives CASSLGAGELFF.

This chain's CDR3 is CASSGSGTVPNQPQHF. DNA for the CDR3: TGTGCCAGCAGCGGCTCCGGGACAGTTCCCAATCAGCCCCAGCATTTT. This rearrangement joins TRBV5-5 to TRBJ1-5; 7 nucleotides match TRBD1. Germline V CDR1 and CDR2: SGHKS, YYEKEE (reference sequence). The J segment lost 3 bases and the V segment lost 4 bases, leaving 10 bases of the junction unmatched. The CDR3 extends over 16 amino acids.

The chain couples TRBV6-5 to TRBJ1-2; tentative D call: TRBD1 (5 bases). The CDR3 contains 15 residues. CDR1 MNHEY and CDR2 SVGAGI come from the germline V gene. V was pared by 8 bases and J by 5 bases, with 21 bases between. CDR3 amino acids: CASWDEWRREYGYTF. In DNA form, the CDR3 reads TGTGCCAGCTGGGACGAGTGGCGGAGGGAGTATGGCTACACCTTC.

The rearrangement joins TRBV4-1 to TRBJ1-5, with a weak D call TRBD1 (5 bases). Germline V gene data show CDR1 as MGHRA and CDR2 as YSYEKL. The V end lost 1 base, the J end lost 3 bases, and 10 bases lay between the germline ends. This CDR3 has 15 amino acids. In DNA form, the CDR3 reads TGCGCCAGCAGCCAAGGACAGTTGGCCAATCAGCCCCAGCATTTT. It codes for CASSQGQLANQPQHF.

The CDR3 sequence is CASSTRGENTGELFF. The CDR3 DNA reads as TGTGCCAGCAGTACCCGGGGGGAGAACACCGGGGAGCTGTTTTTT. The chain links TRBV6-5 to TRBJ2-2; 7 bases are a match to TRBD2. The length of the CDR3 is 15 residues. With 5 bases clipped from V and 1 base from J, the junction kept 4 bases outside the gene matches. CDR1 MNHEY and CDR2 SVGAGI come from the germline V gene.

The rearrangement uses TRBV11-3 and TRBJ2-5, with a tentative D call TRBD2 (6 bases). Trimming removed 5 bases from V and 1 base from J, with 11 bases in between. The CDR3 extends over 14 amino acids. Germline CDR1 is SGHNT and CDR2 is YENEEA. This CDR3 reads CASSASGLQETQYF. The CDR3 DNA reads TGTGCCAGCAGCGCCAGCGGGCTCCAAGAGACCCAGTACTTC. The entire variable domain, with the rest obtained from reference TRBV11-3 and TRBJ2-5, is as follows: EAGVVQSPRYKIIEKKQPVAFWCNPISGHNTLYWYLQNLGQGPELLIRYENEEAVDDSQLPKDRFSAERLKGVDSTLKIQPAELGDSAVYLCASSASGLQETQYFGPGTRLLVL.

The chain links TRBV2 to TRBJ1-6, with D unresolved. Trimming shortened V by 6 bases and J by 6 bases, and 6 bases separated the two germline ends. The germline gives CDR1 SNHLY, CDR2 FYNNEI. CDR3 length: 12 residues. The CDR3 bases are TGTGCCAGCAGGGCAGCTAATTCACCCCTCCACTTT. Translation gives CASRAANSPLHF.

The chain carries TRBV2 and TRBJ1-4, with TRBD1 as a possible D gene (5 bases). The V gene's germline CDR1 is SNHLY and CDR2 FYNNEI. CDR3 length: 13 residues. V was pared by 8 bases and J by 7 bases, with 14 bases between. DNA of the CDR3: TGTGCCAGCCAAGAGCTCAGGGCTGAAAAACTGTTTTTT. Its protein is CASQELRAEKLFF.

The chain links TRBV2 to TRBJ1-4; no firm D call. The V gene's germline CDR1 is SNHLY and CDR2 FYNNEI. The CDR3 has 15 residues. Trimming removed 1 base at V and 7 bases at J, with 13 bases between. The CDR3 bases are TGTGCCAGCAGTGAAGATCAAAACCGGGGTGAAAAACTGTTTTTT. Protein: CASSEDQNRGEKLFF.

The J gene is TRBJ2-7, the V gene TRBV7-2, with 7 nucleotides matching TRBD2. From germline, CDR1 is SGHTA and CDR2 FQGNSA. This CDR3 has 15 amino acids. With 5 bases clipped from V and 0 bases from J, the junction kept 7 bases outside the gene matches. This CDR3 is CASSRGVPSSYEQYF. The CDR3 bases are TGTGCCAGCAGCCGGGGGGTCCCCAGCTCCTACGAGCAGTACTTC.

The chain uses TRBV6-4 and TRBJ1-1; possible D gene TRBD1, 6 bases. V was shortened by 2 bases and J by 2 bases, with 33 bases between the two germline ends. Per germline, CDR1 MRHNA and CDR2 SNTAGT. This CDR3 region has 22 residues. CDR3 coding DNA: TGTGCCAGCAGTGACCTCCGGCAAAGGGAAAAACTGGGCAGGGGAGAAAACACTGAAGCTTTCTTT. Translated, it gives CASSDLRQREKLGRGENTEAFF.

The gene calls are TRBV5-1 and TRBJ2-3; 8 bases are a match to TRBD2. The V and J ends lost 4 bases and 6 bases, in that order; junction bases with no gene match: 10. Germline V gives CDR1 SGHRS, CDR2 YFSETQ. The CDR3 is 15 amino acids. This chain's CDR3 is CASSLMSGGSDTQYF. The CDR3 DNA reads TGCGCCAGCAGCCTTATGAGCGGGGGCTCGGATACGCAGTATTTT.

This clone was observed a single time. The rearrangement uses TRBV7-9 and TRBJ2-5, with D unresolved. CDR3 length equals 11 residues. With 6 bases removed from V and 0 bases from J, the gap between germline ends came to 2 bases. Germline CDR1 and CDR2: SEHNR and FQNEAQ (reference sequence). Here the CDR3 reads CASRNQETQYF. In DNA form, the CDR3 reads TGTGCCAGCAGGAACCAAGAGACCCAGTACTTC.

This rearrangement joins TRBV7-9 to TRBJ1-1; D is ambiguous. Germline lookup yields CDR1 SEHNR and CDR2 FQNEAQ (reference sequence). The V and J ends lost 5 bases and 1 base respectively, with 8 bases between them. The CDR3 extends over 13 amino acids. As DNA, the CDR3 is TGTGCCAGCAGCCCCCGGAAGAACACTGAAGCTTTCTTT. This translates into CASSPRKNTEAFF.

The chain couples TRBV12-2 to TRBJ1-1. TRBV12-2 is recorded as a pseudogene. This CDR3 region has 12 residues. The CDR3 is CASRSRYTEAFF. CDR3 in DNA: TGTGCAAGTCGCTCCCGTTACACTGAAGCTTTCTTT.

The V call is TRBV30, the J call TRBJ1-6; D gene uncertain. Per germline, CDR1 GTSNPN and CDR2 SVGIG (reference sequence). The CDR3 contains 13 residues. V shed 4 bases and J shed 8 bases, with 12 bases lying between them. The CDR3 sequence: CAWTEDGYSPLHF. The CDR3 bases are TGTGCCTGGACCGAAGACGGTTATTCACCCCTCCACTTT.

This CDR3 reads CASSLMGTNEKLFF. In nucleotides, the CDR3 is TGTGCCAGCAGCTTGATGGGAACTAATGAAAAACTGTTTTTT. V usage is TRBV5-6 and J usage is TRBJ1-4; D unresolved. CDR1 is SGHDT, CDR2 YYEEEE, per germline. The CDR3 contains 14 residues. Trimming stripped 1 base from V and 1 base from J, with 5 bases between.

This chain joins TRBV19 and TRBJ2-7; the match to TRBD2 covers 7 bases. The CDR3 consists of 14 residues. Germline V gene lookup returns CDR1 LNHDA and CDR2 SQIVND (reference sequence). V shed 5 bases, J shed 2 bases, and the junction held 6 bases outside the gene matches. The CDR3 sequence: CASSVGSGPYEQYF. The CDR3 nucleotides are TGTGCCAGTAGTGTGGGTAGCGGGCCCTACGAGCAGTACTTC.

The chain recombines TRBV11-3 with TRBJ2-3, with 9 bases identical to TRBD2. CDR1 and CDR2 from the germline V gene are SGHNT and YENEEA. CDR3 length: 15 residues. V dropped 5 bases and J dropped 0; count of bases not matched to a gene: 3. CDR3: CASSLTSGSTDTQYF. The DNA for the CDR3 is TGTGCCAGCAGCCTGACTAGCGGTAGCACAGATACGCAGTATTTT.

CDR3 region: CASSFGGRGLAKNIQYF. CDR3 DNA: TGTGCCAGCAGTTTCGGAGGCAGGGGACTAGCCAAAAACATTCAGTACTTC. The chain employs TRBV27 and TRBJ2-4; D possibly matches TRBD1 or TRBD2 (6 bases each). V shed 3 bases and J shed 0 bases, with 15 bases lying between them. CDR3 length equals 17 residues. CDR1 and CDR2 from the germline V gene are MNHEY and SMNVEV (reference sequence).